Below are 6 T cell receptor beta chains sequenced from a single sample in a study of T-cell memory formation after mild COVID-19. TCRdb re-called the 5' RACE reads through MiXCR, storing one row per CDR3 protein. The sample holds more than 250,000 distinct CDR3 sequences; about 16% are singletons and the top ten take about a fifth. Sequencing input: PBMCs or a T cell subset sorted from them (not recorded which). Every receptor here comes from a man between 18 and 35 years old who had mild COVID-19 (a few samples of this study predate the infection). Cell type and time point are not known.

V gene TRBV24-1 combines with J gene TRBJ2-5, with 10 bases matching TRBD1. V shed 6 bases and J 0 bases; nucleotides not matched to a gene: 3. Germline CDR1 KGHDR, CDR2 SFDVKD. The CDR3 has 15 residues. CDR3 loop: CATSPGQGYQETQYF. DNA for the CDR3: TGTGCCACCAGTCCGGGACAGGGGTACCAAGAGACCCAGTACTTC.

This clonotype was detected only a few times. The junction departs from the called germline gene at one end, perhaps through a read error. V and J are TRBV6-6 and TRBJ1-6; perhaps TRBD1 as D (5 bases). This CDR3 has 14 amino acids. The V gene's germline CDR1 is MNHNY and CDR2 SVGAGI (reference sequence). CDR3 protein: CASSNSVIDEGTHF. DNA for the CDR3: TGTGCCAGCAGTAACTCCGTAATTGACGAAGGGACCCACTTT.

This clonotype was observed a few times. The CDR3, as DNA: TGTGCCATCTCGGCGAGTTATGGCTACACCTTC. It codes for CAISASYGYTF. The chain joins TRBV10-3 to TRBJ1-2; no firm D call. V shed 8 bases and J shed 5 bases, with 9 bases lying between them. The CDR3 length is 11 residues. The V gene's germline CDR1 is ENHRY and CDR2 SYGVKD.

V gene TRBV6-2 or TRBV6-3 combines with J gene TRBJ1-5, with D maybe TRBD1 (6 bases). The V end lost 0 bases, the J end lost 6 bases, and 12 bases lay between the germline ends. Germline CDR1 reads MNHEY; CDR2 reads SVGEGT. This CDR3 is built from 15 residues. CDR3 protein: CASSYSGRGSQPQHF. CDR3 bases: TGTGCCAGCAGTTACTCGGGCAGGGGAAGTCAGCCCCAGCATTTT.

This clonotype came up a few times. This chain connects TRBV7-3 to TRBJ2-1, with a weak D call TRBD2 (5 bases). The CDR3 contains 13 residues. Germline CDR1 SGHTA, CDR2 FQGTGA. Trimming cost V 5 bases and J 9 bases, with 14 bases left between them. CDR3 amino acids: CASSRSRDVEQFF. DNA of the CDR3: TGTGCCAGCAGCCGATCCCGGGATGTTGAGCAGTTCTTC.

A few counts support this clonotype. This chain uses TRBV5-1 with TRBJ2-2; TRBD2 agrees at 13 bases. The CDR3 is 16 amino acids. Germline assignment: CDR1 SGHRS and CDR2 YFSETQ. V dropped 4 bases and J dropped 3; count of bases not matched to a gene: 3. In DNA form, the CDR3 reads TGCGCCAGCAGCGCGACTAGCGGGGGGTACACCGGGGAGCTGTTTTTT. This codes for CASSATSGGYTGELFF. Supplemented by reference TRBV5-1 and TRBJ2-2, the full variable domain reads KAGVTQTPRYLIKTRGQQVTLSCSPISGHRSVSWYQQTPGQGLQFLFEYFSETQRNKGNFPGRFSGRQFSNSRSEMNVSTLELGDSALYLCASSATSGGYTGELFFGEGSRLTVL.